This TCR beta chain was identified in a study of T-cell memory formation after mild COVID-19. Study observations and caveats: Some responding clones appeared in pre-infection memory, suggesting cross-reactive memory joined.

TCRdb processed the 5' RACE reads anew with MiXCR; each CDR3 protein has one entry. The table shows 65,000 to 90,000 distinct CDR3 sequences, with roughly 13% occurring only once. CDR1 and CDR2 from the germline V gene are SGDLS and YYNGEE. Trimming removed 0 bases from V and 5 bases from J, with 17 bases in between. The CDR3 totals 16 residues. With respect to this clonotype: Its antigen is not identified.

The source of this sequence is an adult woman who had mild COVID-19 (a few samples of this study predate the infection). Cell type and time point are not known. The V and J genes are TRBV9 and TRBJ2-5; unclear D gene. Material: PBMCs or a T cell subset sorted from them (not recorded which). This CDR3 reads CASSVDGSPEWETQYF. CDR3 sequence (DNA): TGTGCCAGCAGCGTAGATGGTAGCCCGGAGTGGGAGACCCAGTACTTC.